This TCR beta chain came from a study of control samples from healthy donors and cancer patients (dated by TCRdb to between 2020 and 2021). Notes on this clone: The antigen this receptor binds is unknown. It has no much larger one-base neighbor in the sample; base qualities were not kept.

The library was obtained by the immunoSEQ multiplex PCR assay. Drawn from immuneACCESS, this table holds only the in-frame rearrangements with V and J called that TCRdb kept. Clones are partly lost; checked studies trace under half to an unresolved V gene and leave the rest unexplained. The sample has about 130,000 clones on record, about 95% of them singletons. The top ten hold 12% to 15% of the sample. This sequence originates from a man aged 60 to 75 with colorectal cancer. Sample: PBMCs.

The base sequence is TGTGCCAGCAGGTTGATCCCGCTACCGACTAGCGGGGGGGTAAATGAGCAGTTCTTC. Translated, it gives CASRLIPLPTSGGVNEQFF. The V gene is TRBV7-2 and the J gene is TRBJ2-1, with 14 bases aligning to TRBD2. Including cysteine and phenylalanine, the CDR3 has 19 amino acids. Only CDR3 DNA is held: 57 bases, read in frame from base 1. Looking up the germline V gene yields CDR1 SGHTA and CDR2 FQGNSA. The junction shows trimming of 6 bases on V and 7 bases on J, and the gene matches do not reach 17 bases of it.